The 22 T cell receptor beta chains below were found in one sample sequenced in a study of identical twins. MiXCR was run by TCRdb on the 5' RACE reads, yielding one entry per CDR3 protein. The repertoire holds under 800,000 distinct CDR3 sequences, with about 20% as singletons. These data were also reused for a study on T cells expressing NK-cell markers.

Input material: PBMCs. These TCRs come from a woman between 18 and 29 years old in good health.

This clonotype appeared a few times. V is TRBV10-3 and J is TRBJ2-3; TRBD2 aligns across 8 bases. The J segment lost 4 bases and the V segment lost 0 bases, leaving 6 bases of the junction unmatched. The CDR3 spans 16 residues. The germline V gene encodes CDR1 ENHRY and CDR2 SYGVKD. CDR3 region: CAISESSGRGADTQYF. The CDR3, as DNA: TGTGCCATCAGTGAGTCGAGCGGGAGAGGCGCAGATACGCAGTATTTT.

This clonotype was counted at least ten times. The chain has TRBV20-1 and TRBJ2-7, with D maybe TRBD2 (7 bases). Per germline, CDR1 DFQATT and CDR2 SNEGSKA (reference sequence). V was pared by 3 bases and J by 1 base, with 16 bases between. The CDR3 has 15 amino acids. For the CDR3, the DNA is TGCAGTGCTAGCGTTACCGGGGGGCCGTCCTACGAGCAGTACTTC. Its translation is CSASVTGGPSYEQYF.

This clonotype turned up a few times. This rearrangement joins TRBV6-2 or TRBV6-3 to TRBJ2-5; D perhaps matches TRBD1 (6 bases). Germline assignment: CDR1 MNHEY and CDR2 SVGEGT. The V and J ends lost 7 bases and 4 bases respectively, with 13 bases between them. The CDR3 consists of 13 residues. Here the CDR3 DNA reads TGTGCCAGCATTCCCATAGGGGGAGAGACCCAGTACTTC. Amino acid sequence: CASIPIGGETQYF.

This clonotype was seen at least ten times. The CDR3 loop is CSASDYYGYTF. The CDR3 DNA follows: TGCAGTGCTAGCGATTACTATGGCTACACCTTC. The chain combines TRBV20-1 with TRBJ1-2; no clear D. V lost 3 bases to trimming and J lost 3 bases, with 5 bases between them. CDR1 and CDR2 from the germline V gene are DFQATT and SNEGSKA (reference sequence). The CDR3 consists of 11 residues.

V is TRBV2 and J is TRBJ2-3; D unclear. Germline V lookup: CDR1 SNHLY, CDR2 FYNNEI. CDR3 length equals 13 residues. V was trimmed by 7 bases and J by 2 bases, leaving 10 bases between them. CDR3 in DNA: TGTGCCAGCACGGGCGGAATCACAGATACGCAGTATTTT. It codes for CASTGGITDTQYF.

V and J are TRBV11-3 and TRBJ2-5; D gene ambiguous. The CDR3 is 14 amino acids. Looked up from germline, CDR1 is SGHNT and CDR2 is YENEEA. Trimming took 5 bases from V and 7 from J, leaving 17 bases between them. The CDR3 protein is CASSARDSPWTQYF. CDR3 DNA sequence: TGTGCCAGCAGCGCCCGTGACTCGCCTTGGACCCAGTACTTC.

This clonotype appeared a single time. V gene TRBV5-1 combines with J gene TRBJ2-5, with TRBD1 matching 8 bases. This CDR3 comprises 15 residues. Per the germline V gene, CDR1 is SGHRS and CDR2 is YFSETQ. Trimming removed 4 bases from V and 5 bases from J; junction bases left unmatched: 10. CDR3 in DNA: TGCGCCAGCAGCGAGGGGACAGGAGGAGGGGAGACCCAGTACTTC. Amino acids: CASSEGTGGGETQYF.

The V gene is TRBV25-1, the J gene TRBJ2-3; D is perhaps TRBD2 (5 bases). CDR3 length: 15 amino acids. Trimming left V 5 bases short and J 0 bases short, with 12 bases between. The germline gives CDR1 MGHDK, CDR2 SYGVNS. This CDR3 is CASSSGEPSTDTQYF. CDR3 DNA sequence: TGTGCCAGCAGTAGCGGCGAGCCTAGCACAGATACGCAGTATTTT.

In its sample, this clonotype was seen many times. V and J are TRBV10-2 and TRBJ1-5; possibly TRBD1 for D (5 bases). Germline V lookup: CDR1 WSHSY, CDR2 SAAADI. This CDR3 is built from 15 residues. The V end lost 4 bases, the J end lost 0 bases, and 10 bases lay between the germline ends. The CDR3 coding sequence is TGCGCCAGCAGTGGGGGCCAGAATAGCAATCAGCCCCAGCATTTT. Its protein product is CASSGGQNSNQPQHF.

The V gene is TRBV10-3, the J gene TRBJ2-6, with 8 bases that match TRBD1. The V gene end was trimmed by 2 bases and the J gene end by 1 base; junction bases not matched to a gene: 4. CDR1 and CDR2 (germline): ENHRY, SYGVKD. This CDR3 has 17 amino acids. CDR3 amino acids: CAISERTGRSGANVLTF. The DNA for the CDR3 is TGTGCCATCAGTGAGAGGACAGGGAGGTCTGGGGCCAACGTCCTGACTTTC.

There are many counts of this clonotype. The V gene is TRBV7-9, the J gene TRBJ2-5; TRBD1 is a possible D gene (6 bases). The CDR3 has 14 residues. V was shortened by 5 bases and J by 5 bases, with 15 bases between the two germline ends. Germline CDR1 and CDR2: SEHNR and FQNEAQ (reference sequence). The chain's CDR3 is CASSPNQGRETQYF. The CDR3 nucleotides are TGTGCCAGCAGCCCGAACCAGGGGCGGGAGACCCAGTACTTC.

This clonotype was detected many times. This CDR3 reads CSARDHGTLNFEQFF. In DNA, the CDR3 is TGCAGTGCTAGAGATCACGGGACCCTTAACTTTGAGCAGTTCTTC. The genes are TRBV20-1 and TRBJ2-1; D may correspond to TRBD1 or TRBD2 (5 bases each). This CDR3 is 15 amino acids long. The germline CDR1 and CDR2 sequences are DFQATT and SNEGSKA (reference sequence). Trimming took off 0 bases at V and 9 bases at J, with 18 bases between the two ends.

J is TRBJ2-1 and V is TRBV15; 9 nucleotides align to TRBD2. This CDR3 contains 16 residues. CDR1 is LNHNV, CDR2 YYDKDF, per germline (reference sequence). Trimming at V came to 1 base and at J to 2 bases, leaving 3 bases not matched to a gene. The CDR3 loop is CATSRVAGVTYNEQFF. The CDR3 DNA sequence: TGTGCCACCAGCAGAGTAGCGGGGGTAACCTACAATGAGCAGTTCTTC. Full variable domain (remainder filled in from reference TRBV15 and TRBJ2-1): DAMVIQNPRYQVTQFGKPVTLSCSQTLNHNVMYWYQQKSSQAPKLLFHYYDKDFNNEADTPDNFQSRRPNTSFCFLDIRSPGLGDTAMYLCATSRVAGVTYNEQFFGPGTRLTVL.

This clonotype was counted once. The V gene is TRBV7-9, the J gene TRBJ2-1; 7 bases match TRBD1. The V and J ends lost 7 bases and 8 bases, in that order; junction bases with no gene match: 14. The CDR3 runs to 15 residues. Germline V lookup: CDR1 SEHNR, CDR2 FQNEAQ (reference sequence). The CDR3 region is CASNRLDRVFHEQFF. CDR3 sequence (DNA): TGTGCCAGCAACCGACTCGACAGGGTCTTCCATGAGCAGTTCTTC.

Concerning this clonotype itself: Germline and junction disagree at one end, which may indicate a read error. The chain employs TRBV11-1 and TRBJ1-3; D unresolved. Germline CDR1 SGHAT, CDR2 FQDESV (reference sequence). The CDR3 loop spans 14 amino acids. This chain's CDR3 is CASSFHVTGNTIHF. In nucleotides, the CDR3 is TGTGCCAGCAGCTTTCACGTAACTGGAAACACCATACATTTT.

This chain connects TRBV29-1 to TRBJ1-6; weak D call: TRBD1 (6 bases). Trimming left V 4 bases short and J 4 bases short, with 11 bases between. This CDR3 is 14 amino acids long. The germline gives CDR1 SQVTM, CDR2 ANQGSEA. As DNA, the CDR3 is TGCAGCGTTGTGTGGGGGCAGTATAATTCACCCCTCCACTTT. This gives the protein CSVVWGQYNSPLHF.

Ten or more counts support this clonotype. The chain has TRBV29-1 and TRBJ2-1; TRBD1 aligns across 10 bases. Germline V gene lookup returns CDR1 SQVTM and CDR2 ANQGSEA. Trimming removed 6 bases from V and 6 bases from J; junction bases left unmatched: 8. The CDR3 sequence is 14 residues long. The CDR3 nucleotides read TGCAGCGTGGACGACAGGGGGCGACGCAATGAGCAGTTCTTC. This gives the protein CSVDDRGRRNEQFF.

The chain carries TRBV6-5 and TRBJ1-1, with a weak D call TRBD1 (6 bases). Per the germline V gene, CDR1 is MNHEY and CDR2 is SVGAGI. V lost 10 bases and J 6 bases, leaving 9 bases between the germline ends. The CDR3 has 10 residues. As DNA, the CDR3 is TGTGCCACCGGGGGGCCTGAAGCTTTCTTT. This encodes CATGGPEAFF.

This clonotype was found a few times. This chain connects TRBV29-1 to TRBJ2-7, with D perhaps TRBD1 or TRBD2 (5 bases each). This CDR3 spans 13 amino acids. The V gene lost 6 bases and the J gene lost 4 bases, with 16 bases spanning the gap. Per germline, CDR1 SQVTM and CDR2 ANQGSEA. The CDR3 reads CSVAGTHNYEQYF. In DNA form, the CDR3 reads TGCAGCGTCGCCGGGACCCATAATTACGAGCAGTACTTC.

This clonotype occurred a few times. V usage is TRBV9 and J usage is TRBJ2-3; D not certain. This CDR3 region has 13 residues. Germline V CDR1 and CDR2: SGDLS, YYNGEE. The V and J ends lost 0 bases and 5 bases respectively, with 7 bases between them. CDR3 nucleotide sequence: TGTGCCAGCAGCGTAGACAGTAAAGATACGCAGTATTTT. It translates to CASSVDSKDTQYF.

This clonotype was observed many times. This chain links TRBV25-1 with TRBJ1-6; a weak D match, TRBD1 (5 bases). Deletions cut 2 bases from V and 7 bases from J, with 6 bases between. Germline V gene data show CDR1 as MGHDK and CDR2 as SYGVNS. This CDR3 is 13 amino acids long. This chain's CDR3 is CASSEGGNSPLHF. The CDR3 bases are TGTGCCAGCAGTGAAGGGGGAAATTCACCCCTCCACTTT.

This clonotype has a handful of counts. V and J are TRBV20-1 and TRBJ1-2; 10 nucleotides align to TRBD1. This CDR3 is built from 14 residues. Trimming took 0 bases from V and 7 from J; bases not matched to a gene: 5. Germline CDR1 and CDR2: DFQATT and SNEGSKA (reference sequence). The CDR3 loop reads CSARDLGTGVGYTF. DNA for the CDR3: TGCAGTGCTAGAGATCTCGGGACAGGGGTTGGCTACACCTTC.